Listed below are T cell receptor beta chains from one sample, sequenced in a study of cytomegalovirus exposure and HLA in healthy donors. Sequencing used immunoSEQ multiplex PCR; TCRdb keeps in-frame clones, though not all of them. In the table there are about 150,000 clones, more than 70% of which are singletons. Sequencing used PBMCs. These receptor sequences come from a middle-aged man in good health and CMV-seronegative. The CDR3 runs from the conserved cysteine through the conserved F or W. A D gene is named only where the DNA matches it firmly. Rows give clone size only sometimes, using once, few, many, or a class for an expanded clone.

>TRBD2|TRBV7-3|TRBJ2-1|-
TGTGCCAGCAGCTCCACCGGGACTAACAACTACAATGAGCAGTTCTTC
CASSSTGTNNYNEQFF
>TRBD2|TRBV4-3|TRBJ2-3|-
TGCGCCAGCAGCCAGGACACGGGGGGGAAGGCAGATACGCAGTATTTT
CASSQDTGGKADTQYF
>TRBD1|TRBV19|TRBJ1-6|-
TGTGCCAGTAGTACGACAGGGGGGAATTCACCCCTCCACTTT
CASSTTGGNSPLHF
>-|TRBV4-3|TRBJ1-6|-
TGCGCCAGCAGCTGGGACACCGATAATTCGCCCCTCCACTTT
CASSWDTDNSPLHF
>TRBD2|TRBV6-5|TRBJ2-3|-
TGTGCCAGCAGTTATGGGCTAGCGGGGAGCACAGATACGCAGTATTTT
CASSYGLAGSTDTQYF
>-|TRBV10-3|TRBJ1-2|-
TGTGCCATCGGAGATGGCTACACCTTC
CAIGDGYTF
>-|TRBV7-9|TRBJ1-2|-
TGTGCCAGCAGCTTAGCGCTTAGGAGCTATGGCTACACCTTC
CASSLALRSYGYTF
>TRBD1|TRBV27|TRBJ2-7|-
TGTGCCAGCAGTCACAGCCCTCACAGGGGCGAGCAGTACTTC
CASSHSPHRGEQYF
>TRBD1|TRBV5-1|TRBJ1-1|few
TGCGCCAGCAGCCCTGGGACAGATCGAGCTTTCTTT
CASSPGTDRAFF
>-|TRBV4-1|TRBJ1-1|-
TGCGCCAGCAGCCAAGATGGGGTCCCTGGGAGTCCGAACACTGAAGCTTTCTTT
CASSQDGVPGSPNTEAFF
>TRBD2|TRBV10-1|TRBJ2-4|-
TGCGCCAGCCCTTGGACTAGCGGGGGGAACCAAGCCAAAAACATTCAGTACTTC
CASPWTSGGNQAKNIQYF
>-|TRBV7-3|TRBJ2-3|-
TGTGCCAGCAGCGCAGGCGGGTCGGCGCAGTATTTT
CASSAGGSAQYF
>-|TRBV27|TRBJ2-7|-
TGTGCCAGCAGTAAACAGGAGAGCTCCTACGAGCAGTACTTC
CASSKQESSYEQYF
>-|TRBV5-1|TRBJ1-5|-
TGCGCCAGCAGCCCCACGGGTAGCAATCAGCCCCAGCATTTT
CASSPTGSNQPQHF
>-|TRBV19|TRBJ1-2|-
TGTGCCAGTATCGCGCTTCGGGGGAACTATGGCTACACCTTC
CASIALRGNYGYTF
>TRBD1|TRBV5-8|TRBJ2-7|-
TGTGCCAGCAGCAGACACTTGGGACAGGGCTACGAGCAGTACTTC
CASSRHLGQGYEQYF
>TRBD1|TRBV19|TRBJ1-2|-
TGTGCCAGTTTGCAGGGGGCGCTTTATGGCTACACCTTC
CASLQGALYGYTF
>TRBD1|TRBV15|TRBJ1-1|-
TGTGCCACGACAGGGACGAACACTGAAGCTTTCTTT
CATTGTNTEAFF
>-|TRBV10-3|TRBJ1-1|-
TGTGCCATCAGAGAAGGATCAGGTACCCAACTTAGGGCTTTCTTT
CAIREGSGTQLRAFF
>-|TRBV18|TRBJ2-5|once
TGTGCCAGCTCCCCCCAGGGTCAGAACCAAGAGACCCAGTACTTC
CASSPQGQNQETQYF
>TRBD2|TRBV25-1|TRBJ2-1|-
TGTGCCAGCAGTGCTACTAGCGGGGGGGCCGGTGAGCAGTTCTTC
CASSATSGGAGEQFF
>TRBD1|TRBV7-9|TRBJ2-7|once
TGTGCCAGCAGCGCGATGGACAGGTCCTACGAGCAGTACTTC
CASSAMDRSYEQYF
>-|TRBV30|TRBJ2-5|-
TGTGCCTGGACCGTTGGAGTACTTGGGACCCAGTACTTC
CAWTVGVLGTQYF
>-|TRBV30|TRBJ2-7|-
TGTGCCTGGAGTGTGGGGGGGGCGGTCGCCTACGAGCAGTACTTC
CAWSVGGAVAYEQYF
>-|TRBV9|TRBJ1-5|-
TGTGCCAGCAGCTCAGGGGAGGGTTCGGAACCCCAGCATTTT
CASSSGEGSEPQHF
>-|TRBV7-9|TRBJ2-5|-
TGTGCCAGCAGCTCCTCGCGGGAGACCCAGTACTTC
CASSSSRETQYF
>-|TRBV19|TRBJ2-3|-
TGTGCCAGCGCCCACGGGTCCTCCTTTCTCCACACAGATACGCAGTATTTT
CASAHGSSFLHTDTQYF
>-|TRBV28|TRBJ2-4|-
TGTGCCAGCAGTGGCCGGGGGTCCTTAGCCAAAAACATTCAGTACTTC
CASSGRGSLAKNIQYF
>TRBD2|TRBV14|TRBJ2-3|-
TGTGCCAGCAGCCAAGATCCAGCGGGAGCAGATACGCAGTATTTT
CASSQDPAGADTQYF
>-|TRBV4-1|TRBJ2-4|-
TGCGCCAGCAGCCAAGCAGTCGCCCGACTAGCCAAAAACATTCAGTACTTC
CASSQAVARLAKNIQYF
>-|TRBV4-3|TRBJ2-5|-
TGCGCCAGCAGCGAGTGGGGGGACAGACAAGAGACCCAGTACTTC
CASSEWGDRQETQYF
>TRBD2|TRBV4-1|TRBJ2-7|-
TGCGCCAGCAGCCAAGTGGGACTAGCGGGAGTCTACGAGCAGTACTTC
CASSQVGLAGVYEQYF
>-|TRBV6-5|TRBJ1-2|-
TGTGCCAGCAGTTACTCGGGCGGGAAGAACTATGGCTACACCTTC
CASSYSGGKNYGYTF
>TRBD2|TRBV4-3|TRBJ2-1|once
TGCGCCAGCAGCCAAGATAGGGGGACTAGCGGGGGTTACAATGAGCAGTTCTTC
CASSQDRGTSGGYNEQFF
>-|TRBV27|TRBJ2-6|-
TGTGCCAGCAGTACCCGGCTGAGGGTCTTATCTGGGGCCAACGTCCTGACTTTC
CASSTRLRVLSGANVLTF
>-|TRBV6-5|TRBJ2-3|-
TGTGCCAGCAGTTCCCCGCGGGATACGCAGTATTTT
CASSSPRDTQYF
>-|TRBV5-5|TRBJ1-1|-
TGTGCCAGCAGCTTGTCCAGGGGTTGGACTGAAGCTTTCTTT
CASSLSRGWTEAFF
>-|TRBV6-1|TRBJ1-3|-
TGTGCCGCGGGGGGAGGCTCTGGAAACACCATATATTTT
CAAGGGSGNTIYF
>TRBD2|TRBV6-5|TRBJ2-5|-
TGTGCCAGCACCACGGGTAGCGGGGGGGCCGAGACCCAGTACTTC
CASTTGSGGAETQYF
>-|TRBV5-1|TRBJ2-3|-
TGCGCCAGCAGCGGAGGGGTGGGTACAGATACGCAGTATTTT
CASSGGVGTDTQYF
>TRBD1|TRBV19|TRBJ1-5|-
TGTGCCAGTAGGAACAGGGGGGACCAGCCCCAGCATTTT
CASRNRGDQPQHF
>-|TRBV19|TRBJ1-5|-
TGTGCCAGTAGTACCTTCTCCACAGGCAATCAGCCCCAGCATTTT
CASSTFSTGNQPQHF